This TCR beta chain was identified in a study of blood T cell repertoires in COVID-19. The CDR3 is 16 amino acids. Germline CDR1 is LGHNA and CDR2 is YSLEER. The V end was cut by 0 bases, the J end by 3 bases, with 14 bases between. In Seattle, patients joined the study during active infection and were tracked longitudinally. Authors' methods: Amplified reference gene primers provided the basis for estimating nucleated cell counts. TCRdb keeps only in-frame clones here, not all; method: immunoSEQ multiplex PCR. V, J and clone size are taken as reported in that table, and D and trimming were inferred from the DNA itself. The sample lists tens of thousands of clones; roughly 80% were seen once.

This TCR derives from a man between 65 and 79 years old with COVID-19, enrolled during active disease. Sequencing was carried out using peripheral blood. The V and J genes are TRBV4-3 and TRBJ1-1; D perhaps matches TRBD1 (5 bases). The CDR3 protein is CASSQEAEGLYTEAFF. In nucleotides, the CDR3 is TGCGCCAGCAGCCAAGAAGCCGAGGGACTGTACACTGAAGCTTTCTTT.